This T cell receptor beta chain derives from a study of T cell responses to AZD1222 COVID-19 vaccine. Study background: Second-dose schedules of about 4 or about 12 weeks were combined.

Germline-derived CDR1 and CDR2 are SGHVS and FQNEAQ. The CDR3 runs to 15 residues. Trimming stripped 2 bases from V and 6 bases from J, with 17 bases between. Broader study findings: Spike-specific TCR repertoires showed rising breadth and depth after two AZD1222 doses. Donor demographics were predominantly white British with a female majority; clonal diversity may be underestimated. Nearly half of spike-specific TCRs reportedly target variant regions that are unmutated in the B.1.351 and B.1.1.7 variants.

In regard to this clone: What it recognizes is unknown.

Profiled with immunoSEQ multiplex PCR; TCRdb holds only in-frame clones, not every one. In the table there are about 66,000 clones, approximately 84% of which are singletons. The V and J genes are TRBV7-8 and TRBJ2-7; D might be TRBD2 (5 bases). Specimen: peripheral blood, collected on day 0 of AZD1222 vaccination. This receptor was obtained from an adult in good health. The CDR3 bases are TGTGCCAGCAGCTTACCCGCGCAGTTAGCGACCGAGCAGTACTTC. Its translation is CASSLPAQLATEQYF.